This record looks at one TCR beta chain sequence and its context. This entry comes from a study of blood T cell repertoires in COVID-19. As for the study in general: Samples taken during acute and convalescent COVID-19 were collected in the United States, Italy and Spain. T cells, B-cell-depleted T cells, or PBMCs provided the cDNA or gDNA that served as material.

Per the study methods: Nucleated cell counts were estimated from reference gene primer amplification. Sequenced by immunoSEQ multiplex PCR; TCRdb stores in-frame clones only, minus some. V, J and clone size are taken as reported in that table, and D and trimming were inferred from the DNA itself. The sample comprises a few hundred thousand clones, approximately 91% of which are singletons, and approximately 12% rests with the top ten. The CDR3 totals 12 residues. With 4 bases removed from V and 1 base from J, the gap between germline ends came to 4 bases. Germline values: CDR1 LNHDA, CDR2 SQIVND (reference sequence).

The chain joins TRBV19 to TRBJ1-1; D is ambiguous. This TCR was sampled from a woman aged 55-69 years with acute or convalescent COVID-19. Source material: peripheral blood. CDR3 protein: CASSRPNTEAFF. The CDR3 DNA is TGTGCCAGTAGTAGGCCGAACACTGAAGCTTTCTTT.